This T cell receptor beta chain was captured in a study of shared clonotypes between healthy human individuals. Study-level findings and limits: Expectations were that clonotype sharing among donors would be affected by sequencing depth.

Within Nashville, Tennessee resided all donors, each a Caucasian adult. Without sorting, samples used tens of millions of PBMCs for genomic DNA. Original data processing: ImmunoSEQ junction-only sequences lacked quality scores, so their filtering differed. Assay used: immunoSEQ multiplex PCR; TCRdb lists only in-frame clones, some missing. V and J calls and clone size are given by that table; D and trimming were obtained from the DNA. The sample lists 450,000 to 600,000 clones; 79% were seen once. The V gene lost 3 bases and the J gene lost 6 bases, with 9 bases spanning the gap. The CDR3 spans 13 residues. CDR1 KGHSH and CDR2 LQKENI come from the germline V gene. As to this clone: The target antigen is unknown.

The material sequenced was PBMCs. The origin of this receptor is a woman between 40 and 50 years old in good health. Some clones in this sample may be carry-over from other donors' samples. The genes are TRBV18 and TRBJ2-1; D ambiguous. The chain's CDR3 is CASSPIWGNEQFF. The CDR3 nucleotides are TGTGCCAGCTCACCCATATGGGGCAATGAGCAGTTCTTC.